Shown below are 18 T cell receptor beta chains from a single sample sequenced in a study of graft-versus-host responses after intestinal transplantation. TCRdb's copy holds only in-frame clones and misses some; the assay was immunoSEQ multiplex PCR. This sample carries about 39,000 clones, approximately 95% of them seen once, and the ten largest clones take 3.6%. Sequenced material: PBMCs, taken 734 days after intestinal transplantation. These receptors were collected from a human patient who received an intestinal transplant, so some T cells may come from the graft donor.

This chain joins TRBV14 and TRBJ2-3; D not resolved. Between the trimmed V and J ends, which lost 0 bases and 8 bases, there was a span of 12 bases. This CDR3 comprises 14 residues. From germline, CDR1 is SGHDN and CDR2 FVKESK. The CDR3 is CASSQEWVWGTQYF. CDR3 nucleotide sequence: TGTGCCAGCAGCCAAGAGTGGGTATGGGGTACGCAGTATTTT.

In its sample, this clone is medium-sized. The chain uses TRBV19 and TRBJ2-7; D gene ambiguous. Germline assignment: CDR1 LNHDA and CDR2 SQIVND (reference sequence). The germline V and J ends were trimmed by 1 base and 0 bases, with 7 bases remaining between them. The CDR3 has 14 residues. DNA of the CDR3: TGTGCCAGTAGTATAGTGGTCAGCTCCTACGAGCAGTACTTC. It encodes CASSIVVSSYEQYF.

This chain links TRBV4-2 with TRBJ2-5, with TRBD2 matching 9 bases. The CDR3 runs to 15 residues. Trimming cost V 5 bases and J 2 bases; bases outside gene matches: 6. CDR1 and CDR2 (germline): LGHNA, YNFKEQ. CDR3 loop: CASSAGGLAQETQYF. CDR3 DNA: TGTGCCAGCAGCGCAGGGGGACTAGCACAAGAGACCCAGTACTTC.

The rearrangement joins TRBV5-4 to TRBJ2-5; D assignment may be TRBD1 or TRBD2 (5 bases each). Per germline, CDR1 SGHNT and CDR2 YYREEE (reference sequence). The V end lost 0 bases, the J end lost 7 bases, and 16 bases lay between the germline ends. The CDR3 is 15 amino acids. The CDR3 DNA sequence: TGTGCCAGCAGCTTGGACCGGGACCCGAGGGGGACCCAGTACTTC. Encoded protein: CASSLDRDPRGTQYF.

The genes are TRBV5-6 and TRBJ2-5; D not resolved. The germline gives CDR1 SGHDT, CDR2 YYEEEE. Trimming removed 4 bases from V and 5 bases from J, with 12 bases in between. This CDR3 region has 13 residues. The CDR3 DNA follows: TGTGCCAGCAGCACCCGTCTTGGGGAGACCCAGTACTTC. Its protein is CASSTRLGETQYF.

The CDR3 here is CASSINTGELFF. The CDR3 DNA reads as TGCGCCAGCAGCATAAACACCGGGGAGCTGTTTTTT. The rearrangement links TRBV5-1 to TRBJ2-2, with D uncertain. Germline values: CDR1 SGHRS, CDR2 YFSETQ. The CDR3 contains 12 residues. Trimming removed 4 bases from V and 2 bases from J, with 3 bases in between.

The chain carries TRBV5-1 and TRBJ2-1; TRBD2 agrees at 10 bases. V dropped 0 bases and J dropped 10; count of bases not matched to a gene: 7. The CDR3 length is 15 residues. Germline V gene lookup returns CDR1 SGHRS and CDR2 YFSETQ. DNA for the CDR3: TGCGCCAGCAGCTTGGATCTAGCGGGAGTGGGAGAGCAGTTCTTC. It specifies CASSLDLAGVGEQFF. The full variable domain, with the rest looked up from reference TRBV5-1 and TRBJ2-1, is KAGVTQTPRYLIKTRGQQVTLSCSPISGHRSVSWYQQTPGQGLQFLFEYFSETQRNKGNFPGRFSGRQFSNSRSEMNVSTLELGDSALYLCASSLDLAGVGEQFFGPGTRLTVL.

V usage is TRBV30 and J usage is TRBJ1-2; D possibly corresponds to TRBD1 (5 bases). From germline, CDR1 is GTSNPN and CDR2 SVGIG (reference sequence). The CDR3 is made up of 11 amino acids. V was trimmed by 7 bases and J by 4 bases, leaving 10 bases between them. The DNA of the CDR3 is TGTGCCTCTCCGGGACTCTATGGCTACACCTTC. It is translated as CASPGLYGYTF.

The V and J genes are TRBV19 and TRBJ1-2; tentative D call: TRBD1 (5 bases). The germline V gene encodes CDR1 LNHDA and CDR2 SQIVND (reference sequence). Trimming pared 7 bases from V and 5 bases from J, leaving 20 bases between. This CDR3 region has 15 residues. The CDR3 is CASIASGNGGYGYTF. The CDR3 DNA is TGTGCCAGTATCGCCTCCGGGAACGGGGGGTATGGCTACACCTTC.

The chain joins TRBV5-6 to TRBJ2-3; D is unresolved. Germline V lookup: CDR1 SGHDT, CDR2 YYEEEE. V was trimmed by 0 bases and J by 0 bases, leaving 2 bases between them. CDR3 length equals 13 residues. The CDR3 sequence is CASSLGSTDTQYF. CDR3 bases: TGTGCCAGCAGCTTGGGAAGCACAGATACGCAGTATTTT.

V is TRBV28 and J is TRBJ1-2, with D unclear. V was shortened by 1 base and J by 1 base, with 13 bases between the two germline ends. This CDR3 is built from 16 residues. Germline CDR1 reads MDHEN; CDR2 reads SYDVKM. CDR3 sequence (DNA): TGTGCCAGCAGTTTATCTTTGAACCTATTTAACTATGGCTACACCTTC. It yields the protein CASSLSLNLFNYGYTF.

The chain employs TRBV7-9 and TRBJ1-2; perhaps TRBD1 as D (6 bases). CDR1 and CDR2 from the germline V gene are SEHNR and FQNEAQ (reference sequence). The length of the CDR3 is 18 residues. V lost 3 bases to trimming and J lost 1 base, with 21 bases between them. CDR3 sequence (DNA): TGTGCCAGCAGCTTTGAGAATCTACAGGGAAAGGGTAACTATGGCTACACCTTC. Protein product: CASSFENLQGKGNYGYTF.

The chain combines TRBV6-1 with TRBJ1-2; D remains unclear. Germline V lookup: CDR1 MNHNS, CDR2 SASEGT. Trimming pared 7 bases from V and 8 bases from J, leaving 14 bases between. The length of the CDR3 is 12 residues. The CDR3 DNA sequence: TGTGCCAGCACACCCGGGGTAGGCGGCTACACCTTC. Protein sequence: CASTPGVGGYTF.

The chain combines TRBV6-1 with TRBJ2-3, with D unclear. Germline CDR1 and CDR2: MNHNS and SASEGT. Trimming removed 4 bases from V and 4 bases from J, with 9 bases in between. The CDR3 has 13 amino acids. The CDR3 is CASSVKGSDTQYF. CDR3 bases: TGTGCCAGCAGTGTGAAGGGTTCAGATACGCAGTATTTT.

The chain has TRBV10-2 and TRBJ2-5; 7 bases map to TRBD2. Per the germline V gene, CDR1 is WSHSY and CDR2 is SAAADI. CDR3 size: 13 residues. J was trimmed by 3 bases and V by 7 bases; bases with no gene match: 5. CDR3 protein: CASTFAGEETQYF. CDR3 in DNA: TGCGCCAGCACCTTCGCGGGAGAAGAGACCCAGTACTTC.

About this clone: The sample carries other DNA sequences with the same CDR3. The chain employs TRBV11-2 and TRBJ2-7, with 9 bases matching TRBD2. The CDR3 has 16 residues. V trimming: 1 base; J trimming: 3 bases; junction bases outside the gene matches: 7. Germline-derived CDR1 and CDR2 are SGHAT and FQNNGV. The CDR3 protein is CASSLGAGGRDYEQYF. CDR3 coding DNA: TGTGCCAGCAGCTTAGGGGCGGGGGGGCGTGACTACGAGCAGTACTTC.

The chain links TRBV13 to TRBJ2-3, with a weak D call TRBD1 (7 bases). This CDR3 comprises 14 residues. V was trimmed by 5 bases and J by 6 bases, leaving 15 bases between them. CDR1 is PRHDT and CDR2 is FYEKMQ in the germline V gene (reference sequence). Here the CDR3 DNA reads TGTGCCAGCAGCATCCCGACAGGGAGGGATACGCAGTATTTT. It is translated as CASSIPTGRDTQYF.

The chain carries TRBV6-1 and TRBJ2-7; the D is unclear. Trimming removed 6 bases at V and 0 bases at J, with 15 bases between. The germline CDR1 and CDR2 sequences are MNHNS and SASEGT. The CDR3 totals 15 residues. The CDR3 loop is CASRLAPASSYEQYF. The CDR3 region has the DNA TGTGCCAGCAGATTGGCTCCCGCCTCCTCCTACGAGCAGTACTTC.